This T cell receptor beta chain was retrieved from a study of cytomegalovirus exposure and HLA in healthy donors. The CDR3 runs to 14 residues. The V gene's germline CDR1 is SGHDT and CDR2 YYEEEE. V gave up 3 bases and J gave up 8 bases; unmatched junction bases: 9. Note on this clone: Its antigen is undetermined.

Assay used: immunoSEQ multiplex PCR; TCRdb lists only in-frame clones, some missing. The sample holds about 110,000 clones, 70% to 85% seen once. Study outcomes and limitations: There were some public TCRs occurring in many donors, but most TCR sequences were rare. The study designated 150 to 200 TCR beta chains cytomegalovirus-associated. The classifier, whose performance was assessed in both the original and validation cohorts, reportedly diagnosed cytomegalovirus status with high specificity and sensitivity.

The clonotype originates from a woman aged 18-35 years in good health and CMV-seronegative. Sequenced material: PBMCs. The chain has TRBV5-6 and TRBJ1-2; 8 bases are a match to TRBD1. In DNA form, the CDR3 reads TGTGCCAGCAGCTGGACCAGGGGGCTCGGAGGCTACACCTTC. This gives the protein CASSWTRGLGGYTF.